What follows is one T cell receptor (beta chain) and its context. Its target is not known. Measured with immunoSEQ multiplex PCR; TCRdb has only the in-frame clones, and not every one. The sample includes a few million clones, roughly nine tenths of them seen just once. These data belong to a study of shared clonotypes between healthy human individuals. The trim removed 2 bases at V and 5 bases at J, leaving 1 base unmatched. Looked up from germline, CDR1 is MRHNA and CDR2 is SNTAGT. The length of the CDR3 is 13 residues. From CD4+ cells came CD45RA+ naive and CD45RA-negative memory subsets. Study-level findings and limits: Sharing across a handful of donors was seen in 4% to 6.5% of naive CD4 clonotypes. Memory subsets had estimated richness that was generally smaller than that of naive subsets. Sequencing depth was expected to influence donor clonotype sharing.

V usage is TRBV6-4 and J usage is TRBJ2-5; 8 nucleotides line up with TRBD1. This sequence was found in a young man in good health. Sequenced input: naive CD4+ T cells sorted from blood. The subset: CD45RA+ positively selected. CDR3 sequence reads: CASSDRTGETQYF. DNA of the CDR3: TGTGCCAGCAGTGACCGGACAGGGGAGACCCAGTACTTC.